These T cell receptor beta chains were read from a single sample in a study of T cells in Graves' hyperthyroidism and ophthalmopathy. TCRdb fed the multiplex PCR reads into MiXCR, producing one record per CDR3 protein. This sample has around 600,000 distinct CDR3 sequences, with roughly a sixth found just once. Sequenced material: blood. These receptors were obtained from a woman in her thirties or forties with Graves' ophthalmopathy. Both conserved end residues are part of each CDR3. D genes are given only for firm matches. Expanded clones are given a class, and other clones once, few, many or no size at all.

D gene: .; J gene: TRBJ2-1; V gene: TRBV7-9; clone size: .; CDR3 length: 16; CDR3 DNA: TGTGCCAGCAGCTTAGCGAAAGGGGGCTCCTACAATGAGCAGTTCTTC; CDR3 protein: CASSLAKGGSYNEQFF
D gene: TRBD1; J gene: TRBJ2-1; V gene: TRBV11-2; clone size: few; CDR3 length: 15; CDR3 DNA: TGTGCCAGCAGCTCACAGGGGATCTCGAGCGGACACCTGCTCTTC; CDR3 protein: CASSSQGISSGHLLF
D gene: .; J gene: TRBJ1-3; V gene: TRBV20-1; clone size: .; CDR3 length: 13; CDR3 DNA: TGCAGTGCTAGAGAAACCGGGGGCAACACCATATATTTT; CDR3 protein: CSARETGGNTIYF
D gene: .; J gene: TRBJ2-2; V gene: TRBV30; clone size: many; CDR3 length: 15; CDR3 DNA: TGTGCCTGGAGTGTACTTGGAGCAAACACCGGGGAGCTGTTTTTT; CDR3 protein: CAWSVLGANTGELFF
D gene: TRBD2; J gene: TRBJ2-1; V gene: TRBV4-2; clone size: .; CDR3 length: 16; CDR3 DNA: TGTGCCAGCAGCCAAACGGGAGCGGGAGATTCTTTCGGGCAGTTCTTC; CDR3 protein: CASSQTGAGDSFGQFF
D gene: TRBD2; J gene: TRBJ2-7; V gene: TRBV20-1; clone size: many; CDR3 length: 13; CDR3 DNA: TGCAGTGCCGTAGCGGGAGTGATCTACGAGCAGTACTTC; CDR3 protein: CSAVAGVIYEQYF
D gene: TRBD2; J gene: TRBJ2-3; V gene: TRBV28; clone size: .; CDR3 length: 15; CDR3 DNA: TGTGCCAGCAGAGGACTAGCGGGAGACACAGATACGCAGTATTTT; CDR3 protein: CASRGLAGDTDTQYF
D gene: TRBD1; J gene: TRBJ2-5; V gene: TRBV20-1; clone size: .; CDR3 length: 14; CDR3 DNA: TGCAGTGCTAGCCAGGGGGCAGGGTCGGAGACCCAGTACTTC; CDR3 protein: CSASQGAGSETQYF
D gene: TRBD2; J gene: TRBJ2-3; V gene: TRBV6-1; clone size: few; CDR3 length: 16; CDR3 DNA: TGTGCCAGCAGAAGACTAGCGGGAGGGCCGGCAGATACGCAGTATTTT; CDR3 protein: CASRRLAGGPADTQYF
D gene: .; J gene: TRBJ2-1; V gene: TRBV30; clone size: few; CDR3 length: 13; CDR3 DNA: TGTGCCTGGAGTACAGGGTTAAGCAATGAGCAGTTCTTC; CDR3 protein: CAWSTGLSNEQFF
D gene: .; J gene: TRBJ1-2; V gene: TRBV20-1; clone size: many; CDR3 length: 15; CDR3 DNA: TGCAGTGCTAGAGATCGGTGGGACAACCCCTATGGCTACACCTTC; CDR3 protein: CSARDRWDNPYGYTF
D gene: .; J gene: TRBJ1-5; V gene: TRBV6-5; clone size: .; CDR3 length: 17; CDR3 DNA: TGTGCCAGCAGTTACCGCACAGAGAGCTTTAACAATCAGCCCCAGCATTTT; CDR3 protein: CASSYRTESFNNQPQHF
D gene: .; J gene: TRBJ2-3; V gene: TRBV5-1; clone size: few; CDR3 length: 13; CDR3 DNA: TGCGCCAGCAGCCACCAGGGGTCAGATACGCAGTATTTT; CDR3 protein: CASSHQGSDTQYF
D gene: TRBD2; J gene: TRBJ2-2; V gene: TRBV7-3; clone size: many; CDR3 length: 19; CDR3 DNA: TGTGCCAGCAGCTTAAACCCCAGGACTAGCGGGAGCAACACCGGGGAGCTGTTTTTT; CDR3 protein: CASSLNPRTSGSNTGELFF
D gene: TRBD2; J gene: TRBJ2-7; V gene: TRBV20-1; clone size: .; CDR3 length: 16; CDR3 DNA: TGCAGTGCTAGAGATGCGGGACTAGCGGGAACCTACGAGCAGTACTTC; CDR3 protein: CSARDAGLAGTYEQYF
D gene: .; J gene: TRBJ2-1; V gene: TRBV10-3; clone size: .; CDR3 length: 18; CDR3 DNA: TGTGCCATCAGCCAAGACTGGGACCAGGGAAGCTCCTACAATGAGCAGTTCTTC; CDR3 protein: CAISQDWDQGSSYNEQFF
D gene: TRBD2; J gene: TRBJ2-2; V gene: TRBV5-4; clone size: .; CDR3 length: 18; CDR3 DNA: TGTGCCAGCAGCTTGGTGCGGGAGGGAACAGAGAACACCGGGGAGCTGTTTTTT; CDR3 protein: CASSLVREGTENTGELFF
D gene: TRBD1; J gene: TRBJ1-1; V gene: TRBV6-1; clone size: many; CDR3 length: 13; CDR3 DNA: TGTGCCAGCAGTGACAGGGACAGCACTGAAGCTTTCTTT; CDR3 protein: CASSDRDSTEAFF
D gene: .; J gene: TRBJ1-1; V gene: TRBV2; clone size: many; CDR3 length: 12; CDR3 DNA: TGTGCCAGCAAAATGGCCTACACTGAAGCTTTCTTT; CDR3 protein: CASKMAYTEAFF
D gene: TRBD1; J gene: TRBJ1-5; V gene: TRBV12-3/TRBV12-4; clone size: few; CDR3 length: 14; CDR3 DNA: TGTGCCAGCTCCGACAGGGCTTTTGGACAGCCCCAGCATTTT; CDR3 protein: CASSDRAFGQPQHF
D gene: .; J gene: TRBJ2-7; V gene: TRBV7-9; clone size: many; CDR3 length: 15; CDR3 DNA: TGTGCCAGCAGCTCCGGGTCCTTCACCACCTACGAGCAGTACTTC; CDR3 protein: CASSSGSFTTYEQYF
D gene: .; J gene: TRBJ2-1; V gene: TRBV7-9; clone size: many; CDR3 length: 13; CDR3 DNA: TGTGCCAGCAGCGGAAGTCGGCACAATGAGCAGTTCTTC; CDR3 protein: CASSGSRHNEQFF
D gene: TRBD2; J gene: TRBJ2-7; V gene: TRBV27; clone size: many; CDR3 length: 15; CDR3 DNA: TGTGCCAGCAGTTTCGGCGGGACTAGCGGCTACGAGCAGTACTTC; CDR3 protein: CASSFGGTSGYEQYF
D gene: .; J gene: TRBJ2-1; V gene: TRBV12-3/TRBV12-4; clone size: .; CDR3 length: 15; CDR3 DNA: TGTGCCAGCCTGCCCGGGACAAAGACCGGTGGTGAGCAGTTCTTC; CDR3 protein: CASLPGTKTGGEQFF
D gene: .; J gene: TRBJ1-5; V gene: TRBV24-1; clone size: .; CDR3 length: 13; CDR3 DNA: TGTGCCACCAGTGGGTCGAGCAATCAGCCCCAGCATTTT; CDR3 protein: CATSGSSNQPQHF
D gene: TRBD1; J gene: TRBJ1-1; V gene: TRBV5-1; clone size: .; CDR3 length: 15; CDR3 DNA: TGCGCCAGCAGCTCTAAGACAGGGGGCTTCACTGAAGCTTTCTTT; CDR3 protein: CASSSKTGGFTEAFF
D gene: TRBD2; J gene: TRBJ2-1; V gene: TRBV20-1; clone size: few; CDR3 length: 12; CDR3 DNA: TGCAGTGGACTAGCGGGGGGGAATGAGCAGTTCTTC; CDR3 protein: CSGLAGGNEQFF
D gene: .; J gene: TRBJ2-7; V gene: TRBV29-1; clone size: few; CDR3 length: 15; CDR3 DNA: TGCAGCGTTGGGGGCGGAGGGGCTCCCACCTACGAGCAGTACTTC; CDR3 protein: CSVGGGGAPTYEQYF
D gene: .; J gene: TRBJ1-6; V gene: TRBV6-1; clone size: .; CDR3 length: 15; CDR3 DNA: TGTGCCAGCAGTGAAGGACAGGCGTATAATTCACCCCTCCACTTT; CDR3 protein: CASSEGQAYNSPLHF
D gene: .; J gene: TRBJ1-1; V gene: TRBV30; clone size: many; CDR3 length: 12; CDR3 DNA: TGTGCCTGGAGTTGGGGGGACACTGAAGCTTTCTTT; CDR3 protein: CAWSWGDTEAFF
D gene: TRBD2; J gene: TRBJ2-2; V gene: TRBV6-1; clone size: few; CDR3 length: 17; CDR3 DNA: TGTGCCAGCAGACGGACTAGCGGGGGGGCGGGCACCGGGGAGCTGTTTTTT; CDR3 protein: CASRRTSGGAGTGELFF
D gene: .; J gene: TRBJ2-1; V gene: TRBV10-3; clone size: .; CDR3 length: 13; CDR3 DNA: TGTGCCATCAGTGGACAGGGAGGCAATGAGCAGTTCTTC; CDR3 protein: CAISGQGGNEQFF
D gene: TRBD1; J gene: TRBJ2-5; V gene: TRBV20-1; clone size: many; CDR3 length: 14; CDR3 DNA: TGCAGTGCTTTCCGGGACAGGGGTGGTGAGACCCAGTACTTC; CDR3 protein: CSAFRDRGGETQYF
D gene: TRBD2; J gene: TRBJ2-3; V gene: TRBV20-1; clone size: .; CDR3 length: 15; CDR3 DNA: TGCAGTGCTAGTGGTGGACTAGCGGACACAGATACGCAGTATTTT; CDR3 protein: CSASGGLADTDTQYF
D gene: .; J gene: TRBJ1-3; V gene: TRBV18; clone size: many; CDR3 length: 15; CDR3 DNA: TGTGCCAGCTCACCCCAGGGCCACTCTGGAAACACCATATATTTT; CDR3 protein: CASSPQGHSGNTIYF
D gene: .; J gene: TRBJ2-1; V gene: TRBV20-1; clone size: .; CDR3 length: 12; CDR3 DNA: TGCAGTGCAGTAGGGTCCACCAATGAGCAGTTCTTC; CDR3 protein: CSAVGSTNEQFF
D gene: .; J gene: TRBJ2-7; V gene: TRBV11-2; clone size: many; CDR3 length: 14; CDR3 DNA: TGTGCCAGCAGCCAACCGGGACGGTCCTACGAGCAGTACTTC; CDR3 protein: CASSQPGRSYEQYF
D gene: TRBD2; J gene: TRBJ2-5; V gene: TRBV20-1; clone size: few; CDR3 length: 13; CDR3 DNA: TGCAGTGGGGGGGCTAGCGGGACCGAGACCCAGTACTTC; CDR3 protein: CSGGASGTETQYF
D gene: TRBD2; J gene: TRBJ2-1; V gene: TRBV28; clone size: many; CDR3 length: 14; CDR3 DNA: TGTGCCAGCAGGCAAAGGACTAGCGGGATACCACAGTTCTTC; CDR3 protein: CASRQRTSGIPQFF
D gene: TRBD1; J gene: TRBJ2-7; V gene: TRBV18; clone size: many; CDR3 length: 16; CDR3 DNA: TGTGCCAGCTCACCACCGTCGGGACAGGCCTCCTACGAGCAGTACTTC; CDR3 protein: CASSPPSGQASYEQYF
D gene: .; J gene: TRBJ2-1; V gene: TRBV27; clone size: many; CDR3 length: 14; CDR3 DNA: TGTGCCAGCAGTTCGCCGGACTTATACAATGAGCAGTTCTTC; CDR3 protein: CASSSPDLYNEQFF
D gene: .; J gene: TRBJ1-4; V gene: TRBV7-9; clone size: many; CDR3 length: 14; CDR3 DNA: TGTGCCAGCAGCTCGTCCGCAACTAATGAAAAACTGTTTTTT; CDR3 protein: CASSSSATNEKLFF
D gene: .; J gene: TRBJ2-3; V gene: TRBV27; clone size: .; CDR3 length: 16; CDR3 DNA: TGTGCCAGCAGTCGTTCAGGCTACGTTAGCACAGATACGCAGTATTTT; CDR3 protein: CASSRSGYVSTDTQYF
D gene: .; J gene: TRBJ2-2; V gene: TRBV5-1; clone size: .; CDR3 length: 15; CDR3 DNA: TGCGCCAGCAGCTTGGTGCGGAACCCGGCCGGGGAGCTGTTTTTT; CDR3 protein: CASSLVRNPAGELFF
D gene: TRBD1; J gene: TRBJ1-2; V gene: TRBV19; clone size: .; CDR3 length: 17; CDR3 DNA: TGTGCCAGTAGTATTCTCCTGAACCGGGACAGGGTGGATGGCTACACCTTC; CDR3 protein: CASSILLNRDRVDGYTF
D gene: .; J gene: TRBJ2-3; V gene: TRBV3-1; clone size: many; CDR3 length: 12; CDR3 DNA: TGTGCCAGCAGCCAAGACGGAGATACGCAGTATTTT; CDR3 protein: CASSQDGDTQYF
D gene: .; J gene: TRBJ2-7; V gene: TRBV28; clone size: many; CDR3 length: 15; CDR3 DNA: TGTGCCAGCAGACCCCAAGGGACCGGTACCTACGAGCAGTACTTC; CDR3 protein: CASRPQGTGTYEQYF
D gene: .; J gene: TRBJ2-5; V gene: TRBV5-1; clone size: many; CDR3 length: 15; CDR3 DNA: TGCGCCAGCAGCCCAGGGGTAGGGCCCGTAGGAGCCCAGTACTTC; CDR3 protein: CASSPGVGPVGAQYF
D gene: .; J gene: TRBJ2-3; V gene: TRBV30; clone size: .; CDR3 length: 13; CDR3 DNA: TGTGCCTGGAGTAACCTGAACACAGATACGCAGTATTTT; CDR3 protein: CAWSNLNTDTQYF